The source of this TCR beta chain is a study of T cell responses to AZD1222 COVID-19 vaccine. Study-wide findings and caveats: Spike as a whole was targeted by vaccine-associated CD4 TCRs, dominant at 160-218 and 743-854. Reportedly, close to half of spike-specific TCRs are directed against unmutated variant regions. Samples come after the peak T cell response, not at day 14. A mostly white British donor set with more females was recruited, and clonal diversity was possibly underestimated.

Clones were read by immunoSEQ multiplex PCR, and TCRdb kept only the in-frame ones, dropping some. This sample has roughly 180,000 clones, with around 90% found just once. CDR3 length equals 12 residues. Germline values: CDR1 SNHLY, CDR2 FYNNEI. The V and J ends lost 4 bases and 2 bases respectively, with 5 bases between them. On this clone itself: What it binds is unknown. This same CDR3 is encoded by further DNA sequences in the sample.

This chain links TRBV2 with TRBJ1-2, with unresolved D. The sample consisted of peripheral blood, taken on day 0 of AZD1222 vaccination. The clonotype was recovered from an adult in good health. CDR3 in DNA: TGTGCCAGCAGTGGAGAGAACTATGGCTACACCTTC. This codes for CASSGENYGYTF.